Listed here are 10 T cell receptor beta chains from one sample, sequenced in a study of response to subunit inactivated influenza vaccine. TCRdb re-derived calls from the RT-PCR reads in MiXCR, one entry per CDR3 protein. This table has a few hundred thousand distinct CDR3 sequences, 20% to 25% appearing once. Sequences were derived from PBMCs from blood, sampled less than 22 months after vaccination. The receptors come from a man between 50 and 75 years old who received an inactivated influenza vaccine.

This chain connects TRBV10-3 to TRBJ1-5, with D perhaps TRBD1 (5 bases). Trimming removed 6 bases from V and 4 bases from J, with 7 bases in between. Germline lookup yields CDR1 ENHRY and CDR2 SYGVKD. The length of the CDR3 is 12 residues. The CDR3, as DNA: TGTGCCATCAGCGGACAAAATCAGCCCCAGCATTTT. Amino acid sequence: CAISGQNQPQHF.

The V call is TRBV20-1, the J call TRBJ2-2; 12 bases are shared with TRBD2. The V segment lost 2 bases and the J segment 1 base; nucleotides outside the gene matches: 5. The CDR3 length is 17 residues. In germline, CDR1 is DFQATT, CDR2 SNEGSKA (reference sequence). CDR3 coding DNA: TGCAGTGCTAGATCTCCACTAGCGGGAGGGAACACCGGGGAGCTGTTTTTT. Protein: CSARSPLAGGNTGELFF.

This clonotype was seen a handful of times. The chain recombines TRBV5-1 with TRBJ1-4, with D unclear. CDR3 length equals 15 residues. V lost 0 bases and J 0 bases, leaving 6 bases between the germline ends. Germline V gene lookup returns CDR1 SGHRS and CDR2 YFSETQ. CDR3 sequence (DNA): TGCGCCAGCAGCTTGGCCTCAGCAACTAATGAAAAACTGTTTTTT. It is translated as CASSLASATNEKLFF.

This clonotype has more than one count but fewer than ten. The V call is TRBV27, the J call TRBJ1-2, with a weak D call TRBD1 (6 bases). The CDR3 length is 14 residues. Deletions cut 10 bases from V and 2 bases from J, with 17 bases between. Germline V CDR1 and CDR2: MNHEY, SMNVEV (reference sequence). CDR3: CATSTGSSNYGYTF. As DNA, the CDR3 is TGTGCCACATCTACAGGGAGCTCCAACTATGGCTACACCTTC.

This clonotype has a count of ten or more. CDR3 nucleotide sequence: TGTGCCAGCAGCCCGGGCTCCTACAATGAGCAGTTCTTC. This codes for CASSPGSYNEQFF. The V call is TRBV7-2, the J call TRBJ2-1; D not certain. V was trimmed by 5 bases and J by 0 bases, leaving 5 bases between them. The V gene's germline CDR1 is SGHTA and CDR2 FQGNSA. This CDR3 has 13 residues.

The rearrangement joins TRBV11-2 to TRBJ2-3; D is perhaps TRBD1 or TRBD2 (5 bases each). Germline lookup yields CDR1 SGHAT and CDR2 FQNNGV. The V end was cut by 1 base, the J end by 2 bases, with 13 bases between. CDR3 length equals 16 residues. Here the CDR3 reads CASSLGPGRLTDTQYF. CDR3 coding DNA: TGTGCCAGCAGCTTAGGTCCGGGGCGGCTCACAGATACGCAGTATTTT.

CDR3: CASSHIIGGGRGTEAFF. The CDR3 DNA reads TGTGCCAGCAGTCACATTATAGGCGGAGGGCGCGGGACTGAAGCTTTCTTT. This chain uses TRBV6-5 with TRBJ1-1; D gene unclear. This CDR3 region has 17 residues. The V gene lost 5 bases and the J gene lost 5 bases, with 24 bases spanning the gap. The V gene's germline CDR1 is MNHEY and CDR2 SVGAGI.

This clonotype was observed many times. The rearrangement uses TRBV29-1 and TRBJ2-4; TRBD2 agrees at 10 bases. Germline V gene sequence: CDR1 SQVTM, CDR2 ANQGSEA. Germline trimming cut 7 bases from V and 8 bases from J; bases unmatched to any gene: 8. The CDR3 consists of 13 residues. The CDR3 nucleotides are TGCAGCGGATCCGGGACTAGCGTTGACATTCAGTACTTC. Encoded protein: CSGSGTSVDIQYF. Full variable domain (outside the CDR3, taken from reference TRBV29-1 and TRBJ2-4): SAVISQKPSRDICQRGTSLTIQCQVDSQVTMMFWYRQQPGQSLTLIATANQGSEATYESGFVIDKFPISRPNLTFSTLTVSNMSPEDSSIYLCSGSGTSVDIQYFGAGTRLSVL.

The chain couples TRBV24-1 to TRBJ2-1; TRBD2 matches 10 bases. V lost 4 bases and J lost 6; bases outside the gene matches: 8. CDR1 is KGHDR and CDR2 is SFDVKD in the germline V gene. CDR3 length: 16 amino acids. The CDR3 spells CATSEIRLAGPNEQFF. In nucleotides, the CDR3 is TGTGCCACCAGTGAGATTCGACTAGCGGGCCCCAATGAGCAGTTCTTC.

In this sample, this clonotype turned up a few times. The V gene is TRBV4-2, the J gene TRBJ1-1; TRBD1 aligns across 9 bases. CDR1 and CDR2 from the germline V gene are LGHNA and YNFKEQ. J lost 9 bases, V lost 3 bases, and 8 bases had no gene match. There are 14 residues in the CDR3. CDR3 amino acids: CASSQGTGPRKAFF. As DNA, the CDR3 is TGTGCCAGCAGCCAGGGGACAGGGCCAAGAAAAGCTTTCTTT.